A single sample gave rise to the 17 T cell receptor beta chains below, sequenced in a study of regulatory T cells in long-lasting Graves disease. Specified time point: persistent/refractory GD, antithyroid drugs over 5 years with positive TRAb. RNA isolated from PBMCs was used to make the TCR library. The TCR beta library used iRepertoire HTBI primers with Arm-PCR amplification of CDR3. From the multiplex PCR reads, TCRdb called clonotypes with MiXCR, one entry per CDR3 protein. The repertoire holds around 400,000 distinct CDR3 sequences, with 21% as singletons. Specimen: peripheral blood mononuclear cells (PBMCs), collected when the disease was refractory, from a patient treated with antithyroid drugs. These receptors were taken from a female donor with Graves disease.

J is TRBJ1-1 and V is TRBV18; D gene unclear. This CDR3 contains 14 residues. The germline V gene encodes CDR1 KGHSH and CDR2 LQKENI. V was trimmed by 4 bases and J by 1 base, leaving 10 bases between them. The CDR3, as DNA: TGTGCCAGCTCACGGGAGCGAGGGAACACTGAAGCTTTCTTT. This codes for CASSRERGNTEAFF.

This clonotype was counted at least ten times. The J gene is TRBJ2-5, the V gene TRBV19, with D tentatively TRBD1 (6 bases). Trimming shortened V by 8 bases and J by 2 bases, and 12 bases separated the two germline ends. This CDR3 contains 13 residues. CDR1 LNHDA and CDR2 SQIVND come from the germline V gene (reference sequence). CDR3: CASSDRSQETQYF. The CDR3 coding sequence is TGTGCCAGTTCCGACAGGAGTCAAGAGACCCAGTACTTC.

This clonotype was seen a few times. The V call is TRBV12-3 or TRBV12-4, the J call TRBJ2-5; 9 bases are shared with TRBD2. The length of the CDR3 is 15 residues. The V gene end was trimmed by 3 bases and the J gene end by 5 bases; junction bases not matched to a gene: 7. The CDR3 sequence is CASSLRGGPRETQYF. The CDR3 DNA is TGTGCCAGCAGTTTGCGGGGGGGGCCGAGGGAGACCCAGTACTTC.

Ten or more counts support this clonotype. The chain links TRBV28 to TRBJ1-2, with TRBD1 identical over 7 bases. This CDR3 comprises 14 residues. The V gene end was trimmed by 1 base and the J gene end by 3 bases; junction bases not matched to a gene: 2. Looked up from germline, CDR1 is MDHEN and CDR2 is SYDVKM. CDR3 in amino acids: CASSLLGQYYGYTF. CDR3 sequence (DNA): TGTGCCAGCAGTTTATTGGGACAGTACTATGGCTACACCTTC.

This clonotype was observed many times. One base away lies a much larger clone, so this may be a sequencing read error. The rearrangement joins TRBV13 to TRBJ2-2; D is uncertain. V lost 1 base to trimming and J lost 5 bases, with 2 bases between them. This CDR3 comprises 12 residues. Per germline, CDR1 PRHDT and CDR2 FYEKMQ (reference sequence). The CDR3, as DNA: TGTGCCAGCAGCTTAGAGACCGGGGAGCTGTTTTTT. Its translation is CASSLETGELFF.

This clonotype was observed at least ten times. The V gene is TRBV27, the J gene TRBJ2-6; possibly TRBD2 for D (5 bases). Between the trimmed V and J ends, which lost 7 bases and 0 bases, there was a span of 16 bases. The V gene's germline CDR1 is MNHEY and CDR2 SMNVEV (reference sequence). CDR3 length: 17 residues. CDR3 DNA sequence: TGTGCCAGCACCTCCCGGGATGCCCTCTCTGGGGCCAACGTCCTGACTTTC. This codes for CASTSRDALSGANVLTF.

V gene TRBV13 combines with J gene TRBJ2-5; 7 bases map to TRBD2. The end of the DNA aligns better with TRBJ2-1, so the J call may be wrong. This CDR3 is 16 amino acids long. Germline CDR1 PRHDT, CDR2 FYEKMQ (reference sequence). CDR3 protein: CASSFPGLVGRNEQFF. The CDR3 DNA reads as TGTGCCAGCAGCTTTCCCGGACTAGTGGGAAGAAATGAGCAGTTCTTC.

The chain couples TRBV20-1 to TRBJ2-1, with D possibly TRBD2 on 6 matching bases. The germline V and J ends were trimmed by 3 bases and 7 bases, with 16 bases remaining between them. The CDR3 totals 14 residues. Per the germline V gene, CDR1 is DFQATT and CDR2 is SNEGSKA (reference sequence). The CDR3 region is CSASSGTQWNEQFF. The DNA of the CDR3 is TGCAGTGCTAGCTCCGGGACTCAGTGGAATGAGCAGTTCTTC.

This clonotype was seen repeatedly, ten times or more. The V gene is TRBV2, the J gene TRBJ2-2; tentatively, D is TRBD1 (6 bases). Germline V gene sequence: CDR1 SNHLY, CDR2 FYNNEI. The CDR3 length is 15 residues. V gave up 4 bases and J gave up 2 bases, with 11 bases separating them. The CDR3 is CASSAGTPNTGELFF. The CDR3 DNA follows: TGTGCCAGCAGTGCCGGGACACCTAACACCGGGGAGCTGTTTTTT.

This clonotype appeared many times. The chain recombines TRBV2 with TRBJ2-7; possibly TRBD1 or TRBD2 for D (5 bases each). The CDR3 totals 14 residues. Germline V gene lookup returns CDR1 SNHLY and CDR2 FYNNEI. V lost 5 bases to trimming and J lost 2 bases, with 13 bases between them. CDR3 in amino acids: CASSIQRGAYEQYF. The CDR3 DNA reads as TGTGCCAGCAGTATACAGCGAGGGGCCTACGAGCAGTACTTC.

The DNA of the CDR3 is TGTGCCTGGAGTGCGGGCAGGGTGGGTTCACCCCTCCACTTT. Amino acid sequence: CAWSAGRVGSPLHF. This rearrangement joins TRBV30 to TRBJ1-6, with D maybe TRBD1 (5 bases). The V gene's germline CDR1 is GTSNPN and CDR2 SVGIG (reference sequence). The ends were cut back, 1 base at V and 9 bases at J, with 13 bases in the middle. The CDR3 contains 14 residues.

This clonotype was counted at least ten times. A junction end diverges from the germline sequence, so it may reflect a read error. The chain links TRBV7-8 to TRBJ2-7, with TRBD1 identical over 10 bases. Germline loops: CDR1 SGHVS, CDR2 FQNEAQ. The CDR3 loop spans 15 amino acids. The CDR3 sequence is CASSLGGQGSYEQYF. The CDR3 nucleotides read TGTGCCAGCAGTTTAGGGGGACAGGGGTCCTACGAGCAGTACTTC.

The chain recombines TRBV7-2 with TRBJ2-1; D is possibly TRBD1 (5 bases). Germline CDR1 and CDR2: SGHTA and FQGNSA. This CDR3 comprises 15 residues. V lost 2 bases, J lost 4 bases, and 12 bases lay in between. CDR3 nucleotide sequence: TGTGCCAGCAGCTTAACACAGGACAAATACAATGAGCAGTTCTTC. It translates to CASSLTQDKYNEQFF.

To note about this clonotype: A read error may explain this, as a much larger clone is one base away. The rearrangement joins TRBV28 to TRBJ1-4; D is undetermined. CDR3 length: 14 residues. From germline, CDR1 is MDHEN and CDR2 SYDVKM. The CDR3, as DNA: TGTGCCAGCAGTTTATGGGAGAAAAATGGAAAACTGTTTTTT. This translates into CASSLWEKNGKLFF.

This chain connects TRBV20-1 to TRBJ2-7; 8 bases match TRBD1. CDR1 is DFQATT and CDR2 is SNEGSKA in the germline V gene (reference sequence). The CDR3 sequence is 14 residues long. The J segment lost 1 base and the V segment lost 2 bases, leaving 4 bases of the junction unmatched. CDR3 sequence (DNA): TGCAGTGCTAGATGGGACAGGTTTTCCTACGAGCAGTACTTC. It specifies CSARWDRFSYEQYF.

The V call is TRBV7-9, the J call TRBJ1-5; the D gene is possibly TRBD1 (6 bases). The CDR3 runs to 15 residues. Germline V gene lookup returns CDR1 SEHNR and CDR2 FQNEAQ (reference sequence). The V end was cut by 0 bases, the J end by 0 bases, with 6 bases between. The CDR3 is CASSLADSSNQPQHF. CDR3 nucleotides: TGTGCCAGCAGCTTAGCGGACAGTAGCAATCAGCCCCAGCATTTT.

This clonotype was seen repeatedly, ten times or more. The V and J genes are TRBV28 and TRBJ1-5; unclear D gene. The germline gives CDR1 MDHEN, CDR2 SYDVKM. This CDR3 is 15 amino acids long. V shed 5 bases and J shed 7 bases, with 18 bases lying between them. The CDR3 DNA reads TGTGCCAGCAGTCCCCCTTTGACCCCCTGGCAGCCCCAGCATTTT. This encodes CASSPPLTPWQPQHF.